This T cell receptor beta chain was sequenced during a study of technical replicates of blood from a few donors. The CDR3 covers 11 residues. J gave up 4 bases and V 9 bases, and 0 bases lay outside the gene matches. Germline CDR1 and CDR2: MNHNS and SASEGT. Sequenced by immunoSEQ multiplex PCR; TCRdb stores in-frame clones only, minus some. The sample lists 79,000 or so clones; around 94% were seen once. This TCR came from a human donor in good health. The rearrangement links TRBV6-1 to TRBJ2-5; 9 positions match TRBD2. Sequenced sample: T cells isolated from PBMCs. CDR3: CASSGGETQYF. CDR3 DNA sequence: TGTGCCAGTAGCGGGGGAGAGACCCAGTACTTC.